This T cell receptor (beta chain) was found in a study of T cells in Graves' hyperthyroidism and ophthalmopathy. There were TCR beta CDR3 regions amplified from RNA transcripts. The TCR CDR3 first-round RT-PCR relied on the HTBI primer set. TCRdb redid the calling of the multiplex PCR reads with MiXCR, one entry per CDR3 protein. The profile shows about 570,000 distinct CDR3 sequences, approximately 14% of them singletons. There are many counts of this clonotype. The receptor was isolated from a woman between 40 and 55 years old with Graves' hyperthyroidism. The sequenced sample consisted of blood.

For the CDR3, the DNA is TGCGCCAGCAGCTTGGAGCTGACACATGGCTACACCTTC. Amino acid sequence: CASSLELTHGYTF. The chain uses TRBV5-1 and TRBJ1-2; D is unclear. V lost 0 bases and J 6 bases, leaving 9 bases between the germline ends. Germline CDR1 reads SGHRS; CDR2 reads YFSETQ. The CDR3 is 13 residues long. Combining the CDR3 with reference TRBV5-1 and TRBJ1-2 gives the whole variable domain KAGVTQTPRYLIKTRGQQVTLSCSPISGHRSVSWYQQTPGQGLQFLFEYFSETQRNKGNFPGRFSGRQFSNSRSEMNVSTLELGDSALYLCASSLELTHGYTFGSGTRLTVV.